This T cell receptor beta chain was identified during a study of blood T cell repertoires in COVID-19. Study background: The study drew acute and convalescent COVID-19 samples from the United States, Italy and Spain. T cells, B-cell-depleted T cells, or PBMCs supplied cDNA or gDNA.

In the study's own analysis: Researchers report that nucleated cell counts were estimated from reference gene primer amplification. Using immunoSEQ multiplex PCR, the repertoire was profiled, and TCRdb retains in-frame clones only, with some absent. V, J and clone size are those of that table, while D and trimming were read from the DNA. The sample yields fewer than 300,000 clones, 85% seen once. Trimming cost V 6 bases and J 1 base, with 9 bases left between them. The CDR3 loop spans 13 amino acids. Germline V CDR1 and CDR2: SGHTA, FQGTGA. The receptor's source is a man between 45 and 60 years old with active or convalescent COVID-19. The specimen sequenced was peripheral blood. The chain employs TRBV7-3 and TRBJ1-1; TRBD1 might be the D (5 bases). The CDR3 loop reads CASSSDKNTEAFF. In DNA form, the CDR3 reads TGTGCCAGCAGTTCGGACAAGAACACTGAAGCTTTCTTT. Complete variable domain (other parts from reference TRBV7-3 and TRBJ1-1): GAGVSQTPSNKVTEKGKYVELRCDPISGHTALYWYRQSLGQGPEFLIYFQGTGAADDSGLPNDRFFAVRPEGSVSTLKIQRTERGDSAVYLCASSSDKNTEAFFGQGTRLTVV.